This T cell receptor beta chain originates from a study of blood T cell repertoires in COVID-19. Study summary: The United States, Italy and Spain provided the acute and convalescent COVID-19 samples. Sources were T cells, B-cell-depleted T cells, or PBMCs; the material itself was cDNA or gDNA.

The germline V and J ends were trimmed by 1 base and 2 bases, with 11 bases remaining between them. Per germline, CDR1 WSHSY and CDR2 SAAADI. This CDR3 spans 15 amino acids. Authors' processing steps: Amplification with reference gene primers provided the estimates of nucleated cell counts. Clones were read by immunoSEQ multiplex PCR, and TCRdb kept only the in-frame ones, dropping some. That table gives V, J and clone size, and the DNA gave D and trimming. This table holds approximately 230,000 clones, about 86% found once. The sample was peripheral blood. The source of this sequence is a man older than 75 with acute or convalescent COVID-19. V and J are TRBV10-2 and TRBJ2-5; a possible D gene is TRBD1 (5 bases). The CDR3 is CASSEYGAGQETQYF. In nucleotides, the CDR3 is TGCGCCAGCAGTGAGTATGGGGCTGGTCAAGAGACCCAGTACTTC.